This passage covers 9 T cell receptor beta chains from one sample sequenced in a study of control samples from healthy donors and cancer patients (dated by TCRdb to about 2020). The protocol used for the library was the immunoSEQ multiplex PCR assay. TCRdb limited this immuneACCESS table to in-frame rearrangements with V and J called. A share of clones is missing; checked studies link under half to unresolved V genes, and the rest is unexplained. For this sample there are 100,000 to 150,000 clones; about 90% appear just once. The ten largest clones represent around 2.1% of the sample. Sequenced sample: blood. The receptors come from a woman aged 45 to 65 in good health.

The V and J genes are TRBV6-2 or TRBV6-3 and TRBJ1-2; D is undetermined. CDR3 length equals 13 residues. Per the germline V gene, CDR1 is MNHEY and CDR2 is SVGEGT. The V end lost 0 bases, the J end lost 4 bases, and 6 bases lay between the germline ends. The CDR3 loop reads CASSYSPTYGYTF. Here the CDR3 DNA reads TGTGCCAGCAGTTACTCTCCGACCTATGGCTACACCTTC.

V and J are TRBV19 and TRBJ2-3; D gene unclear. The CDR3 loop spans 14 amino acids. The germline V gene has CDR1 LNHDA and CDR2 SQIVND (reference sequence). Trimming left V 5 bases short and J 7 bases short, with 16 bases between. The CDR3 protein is CASSGDLHSHTQYF. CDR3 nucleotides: TGTGCCAGTAGTGGAGACCTACACTCGCATACGCAGTATTTT. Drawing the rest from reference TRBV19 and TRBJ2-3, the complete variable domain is DGGITQSPKYLFRKEGQNVTLSCEQNLNHDAMYWYRQDPGQGLRLIYYSQIVNDFQKGDIAEGYSVSREKKESFPLTVTSAQKNPTAFYLCASSGDLHSHTQYFGPGTRLTVL.

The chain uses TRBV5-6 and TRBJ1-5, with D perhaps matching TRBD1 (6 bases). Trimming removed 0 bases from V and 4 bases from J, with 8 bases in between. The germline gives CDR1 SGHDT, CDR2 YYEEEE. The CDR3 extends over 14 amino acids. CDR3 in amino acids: CASSLGDTNQPQHF. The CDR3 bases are TGTGCCAGCAGCTTGGGGGACACAAATCAGCCCCAGCATTTT.

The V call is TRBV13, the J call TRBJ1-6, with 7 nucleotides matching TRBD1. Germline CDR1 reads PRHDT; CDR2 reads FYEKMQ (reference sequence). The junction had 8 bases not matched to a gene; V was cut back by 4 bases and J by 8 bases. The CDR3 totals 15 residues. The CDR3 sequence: CASSSQGMRDSPLHF. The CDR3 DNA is TGTGCCAGCAGCTCACAGGGGATGAGGGATTCACCCCTCCACTTT.

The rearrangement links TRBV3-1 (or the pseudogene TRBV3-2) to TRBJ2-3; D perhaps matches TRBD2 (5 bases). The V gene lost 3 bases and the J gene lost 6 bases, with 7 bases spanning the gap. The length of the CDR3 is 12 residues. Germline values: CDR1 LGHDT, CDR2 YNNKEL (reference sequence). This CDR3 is CASSHPGDTQYF. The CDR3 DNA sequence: TGTGCCAGCAGCCACCCGGGGGATACGCAGTATTTT.

Written as DNA, the CDR3 is TGTGCCAGCTCACCTTTGCAGGGAGGAGAAGAAAAACTGTTTTTT. It is translated as CASSPLQGGEEKLFF. The chain is built from TRBV18 and TRBJ1-4; D might be TRBD1 (5 bases). V was shortened by 3 bases and J by 8 bases, with 16 bases between the two germline ends. The CDR3 spans 15 residues. Germline-derived CDR1 and CDR2 are KGHSH and LQKENI.

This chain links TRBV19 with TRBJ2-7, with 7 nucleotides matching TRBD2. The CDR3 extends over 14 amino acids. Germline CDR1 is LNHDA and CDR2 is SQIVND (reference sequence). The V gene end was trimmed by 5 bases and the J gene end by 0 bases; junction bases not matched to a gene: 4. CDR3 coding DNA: TGTGCCAGTAGTTTCGGGGACTACTCCTACGAGCAGTACTTC. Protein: CASSFGDYSYEQYF.

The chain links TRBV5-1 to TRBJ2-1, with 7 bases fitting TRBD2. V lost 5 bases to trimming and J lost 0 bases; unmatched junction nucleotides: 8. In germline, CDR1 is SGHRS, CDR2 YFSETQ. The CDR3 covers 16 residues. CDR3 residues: CASRSPGGSSYNEQFF. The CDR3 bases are TGCGCCAGCAGGAGCCCCGGGGGGAGCTCCTACAATGAGCAGTTCTTC.

As DNA, the CDR3 is TGCAGCGTTGAAGATCACCTGGGTGGCACTGAAGCTTTCTTT. It translates to CSVEDHLGGTEAFF. The chain carries TRBV29-1 and TRBJ1-1; no definite D call. V lost 0 bases to trimming and J lost 4 bases, with 12 bases between them. The CDR3 contains 14 residues. Germline-derived CDR1 and CDR2 are SQVTM and ANQGSEA.